The present TCR beta chain was sequenced within a study of blood T cell repertoires in COVID-19. In the original analysis: Reference gene primer amplification gave nucleated cell count estimates. Libraries were prepared by immunoSEQ multiplex PCR; TCRdb keeps only in-frame clonotypes and omits some of them. V, J and clone size are taken as reported in that table, and D and trimming were inferred from the DNA itself. The data show about 39,000 clones, with 85% seen just once and approximately 9.1% held by the top ten. The CDR3 covers 14 residues. Germline V gene sequence: CDR1 SGHTA, CDR2 FQGTGA. Trimming removed 5 bases from V and 4 bases from J; junction bases left unmatched: 5.

This sequence was found in a human donor in a cohort sampled during active COVID-19. Sample: peripheral blood. This chain uses TRBV7-3 with TRBJ2-1, with 7 bases identical to TRBD1. The CDR3 protein is CASSKPGQYNEQFF. Written as DNA, the CDR3 is TGTGCCAGCAGCAAACCGGGACAGTACAATGAGCAGTTCTTC.